This passage covers 24 T cell receptor beta chains from one sample sequenced in a study of beta chain features in type 1 diabetes. Isolated RNA was reverse transcribed in full, so expressed TCRB transcripts were sequenced. Profiling relied on immunoSEQ multiplex PCR, and the TCRdb table lists in-frame clones only, not all of them. The table shows 350,000 or so clones, with 15% to 20% occurring only once. The sample taken for sequencing was naive CD4+ T cells from blood. The source of these receptors is a woman under 30 in good health.

With regard to this clone: The sample holds other DNA sequences that translate to the same CDR3. This chain uses TRBV11-3 with TRBJ2-1; the D gene is possibly TRBD2 (5 bases). The CDR3 is 15 amino acids. The ends were cut back, 3 bases at V and 0 bases at J, with 9 bases in the middle. From germline, CDR1 is SGHNT and CDR2 YENEEA. CDR3 DNA: TGTGCCAGCAGCTTGAGAGGGAGCTCCTACAATGAGCAGTTCTTC. It is translated as CASSLRGSSYNEQFF. Drawing the rest from reference TRBV11-3 and TRBJ2-1, the complete variable domain is EAGVVQSPRYKIIEKKQPVAFWCNPISGHNTLYWYLQNLGQGPELLIRYENEEAVDDSQLPKDRFSAERLKGVDSTLKIQPAELGDSAVYLCASSLRGSSYNEQFFGPGTRLTVL.

This clone has more than one count but fewer than ten. The rearrangement joins TRBV14 to TRBJ1-2; D perhaps matches TRBD1 (5 bases). This CDR3 contains 15 residues. V was cut by 4 bases and J by 0 bases, with 12 bases left in between. The germline gives CDR1 SGHDN, CDR2 FVKESK. The CDR3 nucleotides read TGTGCCAGCAGCCTGGGATCAGGGCCTAACTATGGCTACACCTTC. Translation: CASSLGSGPNYGYTF. The variable domain in full, completed from reference TRBV14 and TRBJ1-2, reads EAGVTQFPSHSVIEKGQTVTLRCDPISGHDNLYWYRRVMGKEIKFLLHFVKESKQDESGMPNNRFLAERTGGTYSTLKVQPAELEDSGVYFCASSLGSGPNYGYTFGSGTRLTVV.

This clone was seen a handful of times. The V call is TRBV7-9, the J call TRBJ2-3; TRBD2 agrees at 8 bases. Germline V gene lookup returns CDR1 SEHNR and CDR2 FQNEAQ (reference sequence). The V gene end was trimmed by 5 bases and the J gene end by 4 bases; junction bases not matched to a gene: 8. This CDR3 contains 15 residues. The CDR3 DNA is TGTGCCAGCAGCCCATCCCGGGGGGGCCCAGATACGCAGTATTTT. As protein: CASSPSRGGPDTQYF.

This clone was detected a few times. V usage is TRBV5-6 and J usage is TRBJ2-7, with TRBD1 matching 8 bases. CDR3 length: 14 amino acids. Trimming removed 3 bases from V and 0 bases from J; junction bases left unmatched: 2. CDR1 is SGHDT, CDR2 YYEEEE, per germline. CDR3 in amino acids: CASSSGQGSYEQYF. The CDR3 coding sequence is TGTGCCAGCAGCTCCGGACAGGGCTCCTACGAGCAGTACTTC.

The rearrangement links TRBV5-1 to TRBJ2-7, with TRBD2 as a possible D gene (5 bases). Germline CDR1 SGHRS, CDR2 YFSETQ. V dropped 1 base and J dropped 0 bases, with 8 bases sitting between them. This CDR3 region has 14 residues. This CDR3 is CASSLQRHSYEQYF. In nucleotides, the CDR3 is TGCGCCAGCAGCTTGCAGCGGCACTCCTACGAGCAGTACTTC.

J is TRBJ1-1 and V is TRBV7-9; D is uncertain. CDR1 SEHNR and CDR2 FQNEAQ come from the germline V gene (reference sequence). The CDR3 sequence is 14 residues long. Trimming stripped 7 bases from V and 0 bases from J, with 12 bases between. The CDR3 DNA is TGTGCCAGCACCAGGACTGCCCTGAACACTGAAGCTTTCTTT. Protein sequence: CASTRTALNTEAFF.

The sample holds a few counts of this clone. The V gene is TRBV30, the J gene TRBJ2-5; the match to TRBD1 covers 7 bases. Germline V gene data show CDR1 as GTSNPN and CDR2 as SVGIG (reference sequence). Losses at the gene ends were 5 bases for V and 5 bases for J; bases not matched to a gene: 8. The CDR3 is 13 amino acids. The CDR3 region is CAWARGLWETQYF. For the CDR3, the DNA is TGTGCCTGGGCGAGGGGGCTTTGGGAGACCCAGTACTTC.

This clone was observed a handful of times. This chain uses TRBV29-1 with TRBJ2-3; TRBD1 is a possible D gene (5 bases). Germline V gives CDR1 SQVTM, CDR2 ANQGSEA. Between the trimmed V and J ends, which lost 7 bases and 6 bases, there was a span of 17 bases. The CDR3 has 13 residues. CDR3 coding DNA: TGCAGCGGGCGAGACAGTGGTGTGGATACGCAGTATTTT. This gives the protein CSGRDSGVDTQYF.

This chain links TRBV6-5 with TRBJ2-7, with TRBD2 matching 8 bases. The length of the CDR3 is 15 residues. The germline V gene has CDR1 MNHEY and CDR2 SVGAGI. After removal of 0 bases from V and 2 bases from J, the junction contained 3 bases not matched to a gene. Here the CDR3 DNA reads TGTGCCAGCAGTTACTCTCGGGGGGGAGCCTACGAGCAGTACTTC. This gives the protein CASSYSRGGAYEQYF.

This clone has a handful of counts. The chain combines TRBV11-2 with TRBJ1-3; 7 bases match TRBD1. V was pared by 5 bases and J by 4 bases, with 5 bases of the junction left unmatched. Germline lookup yields CDR1 SGHAT and CDR2 FQNNGV. This CDR3 has 14 amino acids. CDR3 bases: TGTGCCAGCAGCCCCGGGACAGTCGGAAACACCATATATTTT. Translating it yields CASSPGTVGNTIYF.

This clone has more than one count but fewer than ten. The V gene is TRBV7-2, the J gene TRBJ2-7, with D perhaps TRBD2 (6 bases). Germline V gene sequence: CDR1 SGHTA, CDR2 FQGNSA. V was cut by 5 bases and J by 6 bases, with 11 bases left in between. The CDR3 contains 12 residues. CDR3 DNA: TGTGCCAGCAGCCCCCGGAGGGGCGAGCAGTACTTC. Translating gives CASSPRRGEQYF.

The V gene is TRBV7-9, the J gene TRBJ1-1; 8 nucleotides line up with TRBD1. Losses at the gene ends were 3 bases for V and 5 bases for J; bases not matched to a gene: 5. CDR3 length: 14 amino acids. The germline V gene encodes CDR1 SEHNR and CDR2 FQNEAQ (reference sequence). This CDR3 is CASSLTGDGTEAFF. The CDR3 DNA reads TGTGCCAGCAGCTTGACAGGGGATGGGACTGAAGCTTTCTTT.

The V gene is TRBV6-5, the J gene TRBJ1-2; 8 positions match TRBD1. The CDR3 extends over 14 amino acids. With V trimmed by 6 bases and J by 0 bases, 3 bases remained unmatched. Germline CDR1 reads MNHEY; CDR2 reads SVGAGI. The CDR3 DNA sequence: TGTGCCAGCAGGTCGGACAGGGCTAACTATGGCTACACCTTC. Translation: CASRSDRANYGYTF.

This clone was recorded a few times. This sequence joins TRBV27 and TRBJ1-1; D gene ambiguous. This CDR3 region has 13 residues. V lost 4 bases and J lost 7, with 13 bases in between. The germline gives CDR1 MNHEY, CDR2 SMNVEV (reference sequence). The CDR3 region has the DNA TGTGCCAGCAGTTCTAAGCCGAAAGATGAAGCTTTCTTT. It yields the protein CASSSKPKDEAFF.

The genes are TRBV4-3 and TRBJ1-2, with D possibly TRBD1 on 5 matching bases. Germline V gene data show CDR1 as LGHNA and CDR2 as YSLEER. The CDR3 totals 15 residues. Trimming pared 0 bases from V and 1 base from J, leaving 9 bases between. The CDR3 DNA reads TGCGCCAGCAGCCAAGATGTGACAGATAACTATGGCTACACCTTC. Translation: CASSQDVTDNYGYTF.

A few counts support this clone. The rearrangement uses TRBV11-2 and TRBJ2-7; 10 bases match TRBD2. V lost 5 bases, J lost 2 bases, and 6 bases stayed unmatched. CDR1 and CDR2 from the germline V gene are SGHAT and FQNNGV. This CDR3 comprises 15 residues. The CDR3, as DNA: TGTGCCAGCAGCCCTACTAGCGGGACTACCTACGAGCAGTACTTC. Its translation: CASSPTSGTTYEQYF.

The chain links TRBV11-2 to TRBJ2-4; D is perhaps TRBD1 (5 bases). With 0 bases removed from V and 9 bases from J, the gap between germline ends came to 12 bases. This CDR3 is built from 14 residues. Germline CDR1 reads SGHAT; CDR2 reads FQNNGV. DNA for the CDR3: TGTGCCAGCAGCTTAGAATATCCAGGGTCCATTCAGTACTTC. This sequence encodes CASSLEYPGSIQYF.

The chain links TRBV25-1 to TRBJ2-5; unclear D gene. The J call is uncertain, as TRBJ2-7 better fits the DNA end. The CDR3 is 13 residues long. CDR1 and CDR2 from the germline V gene are MGHDK and SYGVNS. The CDR3 DNA reads TGTGCCAGCAGTGAACTTCACTCCTACGAGCAGTACTTC. This encodes CASSELHSYEQYF.

The chain employs TRBV6-5 and TRBJ1-2; D perhaps matches TRBD1 (6 bases). Germline CDR1 is MNHEY and CDR2 is SVGAGI. This CDR3 has 13 amino acids. The germline V and J ends were trimmed by 6 bases and 2 bases, with 10 bases remaining between them. This CDR3 reads CASRRTGNYGYTF. DNA for the CDR3: TGTGCCAGCAGGAGAACAGGGAACTATGGCTACACCTTC.

This chain connects TRBV25-1 to TRBJ1-2, with D perhaps TRBD1 (5 bases). The CDR3 sequence is 14 residues long. V lost 3 bases to trimming and J lost 4 bases, with 12 bases between them. Germline-derived CDR1 and CDR2 are MGHDK and SYGVNS. CDR3 region: CASSERGWPYGYTF. Here the CDR3 DNA reads TGTGCCAGCAGTGAGCGGGGGTGGCCCTATGGCTACACCTTC.

V is TRBV7-2 and J is TRBJ2-5; weak D call: TRBD1 (7 bases). V was trimmed by 5 bases and J by 5 bases, leaving 18 bases between them. Germline loops: CDR1 SGHTA, CDR2 FQGNSA. The CDR3 runs 15 residues. This CDR3 reads CASSAPPRGAETQYF. The DNA of the CDR3 is TGTGCCAGCAGCGCTCCACCCAGGGGGGCGGAGACCCAGTACTTC.

This clone appeared a few times. In nucleotides, the CDR3 is TGTGCCAGCAGCTCCCGGGGGGGTCCAGATCAGCCCCAGCATTTT. Translating it yields CASSSRGGPDQPQHF. The chain employs TRBV7-9 and TRBJ1-5; TRBD1 might be the D (5 bases). Trimming took off 4 bases at V and 5 bases at J, with 15 bases between the two ends. Looked up from germline, CDR1 is SEHNR and CDR2 is FQNEAQ (reference sequence). The CDR3 is 15 residues long.

The chain recombines TRBV30 with TRBJ2-3, with 9 nucleotides matching TRBD2. There are 15 residues in the CDR3. The V gene end was trimmed by 5 bases and the J gene end by 6 bases; junction bases not matched to a gene: 12. Germline lookup yields CDR1 GTSNPN and CDR2 SVGIG (reference sequence). The chain's CDR3 is CAWDPGAGGPDTQYF. The CDR3 nucleotides are TGTGCCTGGGATCCCGGGGCGGGAGGGCCGGATACGCAGTATTTT.

The J gene is TRBJ2-1, the V gene TRBV28, with D unresolved. V lost 4 bases and J 0 bases, leaving 10 bases between the germline ends. The germline V gene encodes CDR1 MDHEN and CDR2 SYDVKM. This CDR3 comprises 15 residues. This chain's CDR3 is CASSSLTTSYNEQFF. The CDR3 DNA is TGTGCCAGCAGTTCACTAACTACCTCCTACAATGAGCAGTTCTTC.